The next 5 T cell receptor beta chains were all read from a single sample in a study of chemoradiotherapy in HPV16-positive cancers (dated by TCRdb to 2021 to 2024). Library method: the immunoSEQ multiplex PCR assay. Entries here come from immuneACCESS through TCRdb and include only in-frame sequences with V and J called. Some clones fail to appear in such tables; in the studies checked, an unresolved V gene covers under half of the shortfall, and the cause of the remainder is unknown. The sample table records roughly 30,000 clones; approximately 90% of these occur just once. 3.5% to 4% of the sample goes to the ten largest clones. Sample: blood, taken from a patient who underwent chemoradiotherapy. These TCRs come from a human donor with HPV-associated anogenital cancer.

As for this clone: One junction end does not reproduce the germline sequence, and a read error may be involved. J is TRBJ2-1 and V is TRBV30, with TRBD1 matching over 10 bases. Germline-derived CDR1 and CDR2 are GTSNPN and SVGIG (reference sequence). There are 16 residues in the CDR3. In nucleotides, the CDR3 is TGTGCCTGGAGTGTGGGGGACAGGGGCCTATACAGTGAGCAGTTCTTC. Protein sequence: CAWSVGDRGLYSEQFF.

V gene TRBV5-1 combines with J gene TRBJ2-7; the match to TRBD1 covers 9 bases. With V trimmed by 8 bases and J by 7 bases, 13 bases remained unmatched. Germline V gives CDR1 SGHRS, CDR2 YFSETQ. CDR3 size: 14 residues. Written as DNA, the CDR3 is TGCGCCAGTTATACAGGGGGCGACTTTGGAGAGCAGTACTTC. Protein: CASYTGGDFGEQYF.

The chain joins TRBV5-1 to TRBJ2-3; 12 positions match TRBD2. This CDR3 contains 16 residues. Germline assignment: CDR1 SGHRS and CDR2 YFSETQ. With 4 bases clipped from V and 1 base from J, the junction kept 4 bases outside the gene matches. This chain's CDR3 is CASSLGLAGRTDTQYF. The CDR3 bases are TGCGCCAGCAGCCTAGGACTAGCGGGACGCACAGATACGCAGTATTTT.

The chain combines TRBV7-2 with TRBJ2-3; the D gene is possibly TRBD2 (5 bases). V lost 1 base to trimming and J lost 3 bases, with 11 bases between them. This CDR3 contains 15 residues. In germline, CDR1 is SGHTA, CDR2 FQGNSA. The chain's CDR3 is CASSLVRRETDTQYF. DNA of the CDR3: TGTGCCAGCAGCTTAGTACGTAGGGAGACAGATACGCAGTATTTT. Full variable domain (missing parts from reference TRBV7-2 and TRBJ2-3): GAGVSQSPSNKVTEKGKDVELRCDPISGHTALYWYRQSLGQGLEFLIYFQGNSAPDKSGLPSDRFSAERTGGSVSTLTIQRTQQEDSAVYLCASSLVRRETDTQYFGPGTRLTVL.

This clone showed up just a few times. The rearrangement links TRBV27 to TRBJ1-2, with no clear D. The CDR3 contains 13 residues. Germline-derived CDR1 and CDR2 are MNHEY and SMNVEV (reference sequence). V was shortened by 6 bases and J by 7 bases, with 15 bases between the two germline ends. DNA for the CDR3: TGTGCCAGCAGGAGAGAGGGTATCGGTGGCTACACCTTC. Protein product: CASRREGIGGYTF.